What follows is one T cell receptor (beta chain) and its context. This sample was included in a study of technical replicates of blood from a handful of donors. Clones were read by immunoSEQ multiplex PCR, and TCRdb kept only the in-frame ones, dropping some. The sample has roughly 50,000 clones; about 95% are singletons. The sequence was obtained from a human donor in good health. Some clones in this sample may be carry-over from other donors' samples. Sample: PBMCs.

The CDR3 DNA reads TGTGCCAGCAGCTTGGCGGGACAGCCAAGCTCCTACGAGCAGTACTTC. Translated: CASSLAGQPSSYEQYF. The chain joins TRBV5-5 to TRBJ2-7, with TRBD1 identical over 7 bases. The CDR3 is made up of 16 amino acids. Germline V gene lookup returns CDR1 SGHKS and CDR2 YYEKEE (reference sequence). V gave up 0 bases and J gave up 0 bases; unmatched junction bases: 6.